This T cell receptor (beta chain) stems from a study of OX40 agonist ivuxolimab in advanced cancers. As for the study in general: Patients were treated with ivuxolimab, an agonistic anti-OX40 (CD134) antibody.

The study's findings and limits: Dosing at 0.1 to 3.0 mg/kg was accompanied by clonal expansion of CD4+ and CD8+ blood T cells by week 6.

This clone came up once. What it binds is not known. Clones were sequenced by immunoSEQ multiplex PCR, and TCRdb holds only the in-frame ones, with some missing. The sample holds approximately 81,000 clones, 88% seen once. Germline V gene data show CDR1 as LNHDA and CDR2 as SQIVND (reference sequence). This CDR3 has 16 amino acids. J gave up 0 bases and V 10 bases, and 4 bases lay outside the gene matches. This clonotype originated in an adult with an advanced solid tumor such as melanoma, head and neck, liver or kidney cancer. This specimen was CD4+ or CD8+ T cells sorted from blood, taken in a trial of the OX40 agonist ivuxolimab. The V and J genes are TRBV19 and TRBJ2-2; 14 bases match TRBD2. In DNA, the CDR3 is TGTGCCACCCGGACTAGCGGGGGGTCGAACACCGGGGAGCTGTTTTTT. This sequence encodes CATRTSGGSNTGELFF.